Listed below are T cell receptor beta chains from one sample, sequenced in a study of CD8+ T cells in alopecia areata. Data came from immunoSEQ multiplex PCR; TCRdb stores just in-frame clones and leaves some out. The top ten clones hold 12% of a sample with around 100,000 clones, under 60% of them seen once. The source was CD8+ T cells sorted from blood, collected at week 24, from a patient treated with tofacitinib. These receptor sequences come from a human donor with alopecia areata. Each CDR3 is given with its conserved first and last residue. D genes are given only for firm matches. Clone size, where shown, is once, few, many, or a class for clones that have expanded.

V gene: TRBV2; D gene: NA; clone size: NA; J gene: TRBJ2-7; CDR3 protein: CASSEPPSHEQYF; CDR3 DNA: TGTGCCAGCAGTGAACCCCCTTCTCACGAGCAGTACTTC
V gene: TRBV10-1; D gene: NA; clone size: NA; J gene: TRBJ2-7; CDR3 protein: CASSGSMTDEQYF; CDR3 DNA: TGCGCCAGCAGTGGCTCCATGACGGACGAGCAGTACTTC
V gene: TRBV25-1; D gene: NA; clone size: NA; J gene: TRBJ2-5; CDR3 protein: CASGPEETQYF; CDR3 DNA: TGTGCCAGCGGACCCGAAGAGACCCAGTACTTC
V gene: TRBV7-9; D gene: NA; clone size: NA; J gene: TRBJ1-1; CDR3 protein: CASSLGFGGAATEAFF; CDR3 DNA: TGTGCCAGCAGCTTAGGTTTCGGGGGCGCAGCCACTGAAGCTTTCTTT
V gene: TRBV7-3; D gene: TRBD1; clone size: NA; J gene: TRBJ1-1; CDR3 protein: CASSPTGTGNTEAFF; CDR3 DNA: TGTGCCAGCAGCCCAACCGGGACAGGAAACACTGAAGCTTTCTTT
V gene: TRBV5-4; D gene: NA; clone size: few; J gene: TRBJ1-1; CDR3 protein: CASSRGRDDTEAFF; CDR3 DNA: TGTGCCAGCAGCCGAGGGAGGGATGACACTGAAGCTTTCTTT
V gene: TRBV25-1; D gene: NA; clone size: NA; J gene: TRBJ1-4; CDR3 protein: CASSPVVDEKLFF; CDR3 DNA: TGTGCCAGCAGCCCAGTGGTGGATGAAAAACTGTTTTTT
V gene: TRBV7-9; D gene: NA; clone size: NA; J gene: TRBJ2-1; CDR3 protein: CASGGETSYNEQFF; CDR3 DNA: TGTGCCAGCGGCGGGGAAACCTCCTACAATGAGCAGTTCTTC
V gene: TRBV6-5; D gene: TRBD1; clone size: NA; J gene: TRBJ1-1; CDR3 protein: CASSQTTGITEAFF; CDR3 DNA: TGTGCCAGCAGTCAAACGACAGGGATCACTGAAGCTTTCTTT
V gene: TRBV27; D gene: TRBD1; clone size: NA; J gene: TRBJ1-2; CDR3 protein: CASSRGGRDGYTF; CDR3 DNA: TGTGCCAGCAGCCGAGGGGGCAGGGATGGCTACACCTTC